This TCR beta chain was observed in a study of blood T cell repertoires in COVID-19. This clone was counted a few times. The V and J ends lost 5 bases and 8 bases respectively, with 21 bases between them. The CDR3 consists of 15 residues. Germline loops: CDR1 LGHNT, CDR2 FRNRAP. Data came from immunoSEQ multiplex PCR; TCRdb stores just in-frame clones and leaves some out. The sample lists a few hundred thousand clones, around 89% occurring once. The sample consisted of peripheral blood. V usage is TRBV12-5 and J usage is TRBJ1-2; D is unresolved. This sequence originates from a man aged 25 to 40 with acute or convalescent COVID-19. Here the CDR3 DNA reads TGTGCTAGTGGTACAGAGCCCCTACACATTAGGGGCTACACCTTC. It translates to CASGTEPLHIRGYTF.